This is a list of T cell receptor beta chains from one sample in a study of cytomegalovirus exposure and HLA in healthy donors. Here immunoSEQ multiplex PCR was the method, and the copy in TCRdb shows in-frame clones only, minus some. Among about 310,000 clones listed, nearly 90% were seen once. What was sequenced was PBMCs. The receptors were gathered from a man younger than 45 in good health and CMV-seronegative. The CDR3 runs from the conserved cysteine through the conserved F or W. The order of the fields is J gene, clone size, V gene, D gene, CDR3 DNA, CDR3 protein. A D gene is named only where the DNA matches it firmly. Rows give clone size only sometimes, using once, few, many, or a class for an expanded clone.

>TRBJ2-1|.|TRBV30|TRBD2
TGTGCCTGGAGACGAGTAGCGGGGGATGAGCAGTTCTTC
CAWRRVAGDEQFF
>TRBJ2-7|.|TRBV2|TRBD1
TGTGCCAGCAGGGTAGACAGGGGGTCGTTTTACGAGCAGTACTTC
CASRVDRGSFYEQYF
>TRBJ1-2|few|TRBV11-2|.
TGTGCCAGCTCCCAAGGGGCAGGTCATGGCTACACCTTC
CASSQGAGHGYTF
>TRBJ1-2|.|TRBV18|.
TGTGCCAGCTCATGGGACAAGAGCTATGGCTACACCTTC
CASSWDKSYGYTF
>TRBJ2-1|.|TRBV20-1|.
TGCAGTGCTAGGACTAGAGCTGAGCAGTTCTTC
CSARTRAEQFF
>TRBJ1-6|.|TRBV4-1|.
TGCGCCAGCAGCCGAGGACTGGTCTCCTATAATTCACCCCTCCACTTT
CASSRGLVSYNSPLHF
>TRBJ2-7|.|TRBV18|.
TGTGCCAGCTCACCACTCACAGGGAGTGAGCAGTACTTC
CASSPLTGSEQYF
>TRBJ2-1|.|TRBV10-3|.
TGTGCCATCAGTGAGTTGGGGGCTGTGAATGAGCAGTTCTTC
CAISELGAVNEQFF
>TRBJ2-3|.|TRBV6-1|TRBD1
TGTGCCAGCTCGATGACAGGGTTGGCAGATACGCAGTATTTT
CASSMTGLADTQYF
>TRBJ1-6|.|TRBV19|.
TGTGCCAGTAGAGGCGGGGCCGCTAATTCACCCCTCCACTTT
CASRGGAANSPLHF
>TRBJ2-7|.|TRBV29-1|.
TGCAGCGTTTATCGGGGTTACGAGCAGTACTTC
CSVYRGYEQYF
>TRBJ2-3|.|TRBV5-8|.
TGTGCCAGCAGCTACCGGACAGTGGATGGCACAGATACGCAGTATTTT
CASSYRTVDGTDTQYF
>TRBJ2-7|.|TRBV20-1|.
TGCAGTGCCCGCGCCGGGTACGAGCAGTACTTC
CSARAGYEQYF
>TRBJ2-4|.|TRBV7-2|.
TGTGCCAGCAGTTGGACAGCCGAAAACATTCAGTACTTC
CASSWTAENIQYF
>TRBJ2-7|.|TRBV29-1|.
TGCAGCGTTAAAGACCTACCGGGAGACGAGCAGTACTTC
CSVKDLPGDEQYF
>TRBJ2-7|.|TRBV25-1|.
TGTGCCAGCAGTGGGCGGGCTCTTAAGAGCTCCTACGAGCAGTACTTC
CASSGRALKSSYEQYF
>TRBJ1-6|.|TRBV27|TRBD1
TGTGCCAGCAGTTTAACAGGGGCCCTATATAATTCACCCCTCCACTTT
CASSLTGALYNSPLHF
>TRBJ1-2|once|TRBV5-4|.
TGTGCCAGCAACGACGACAGCCTTAACTATGGCTACACCTTC
CASNDDSLNYGYTF
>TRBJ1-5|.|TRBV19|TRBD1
TGTGCCAGTAGTATAGATTTGGGAGGGACAGGGCTGAGTCAGCCCCAGCATTTT
CASSIDLGGTGLSQPQHF
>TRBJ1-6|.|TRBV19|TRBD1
TGTGCCTCTAGTGCACAGGGGAATTCACCCCTCCACTTT
CASSAQGNSPLHF
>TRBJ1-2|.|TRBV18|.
TGTGCCAGCTCACCTCTCGGAGGGGCGCGGTATGGCTACACCTTC
CASSPLGGARYGYTF
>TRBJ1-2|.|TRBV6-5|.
TGTGCCAGCAGTTACTGGCTGGGCCCCAGGGGATATGGCTACACCTTC
CASSYWLGPRGYGYTF
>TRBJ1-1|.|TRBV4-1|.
TGCGCCAGCAGCCGAGGACAGAACACTGAAGCTTTCTTT
CASSRGQNTEAFF